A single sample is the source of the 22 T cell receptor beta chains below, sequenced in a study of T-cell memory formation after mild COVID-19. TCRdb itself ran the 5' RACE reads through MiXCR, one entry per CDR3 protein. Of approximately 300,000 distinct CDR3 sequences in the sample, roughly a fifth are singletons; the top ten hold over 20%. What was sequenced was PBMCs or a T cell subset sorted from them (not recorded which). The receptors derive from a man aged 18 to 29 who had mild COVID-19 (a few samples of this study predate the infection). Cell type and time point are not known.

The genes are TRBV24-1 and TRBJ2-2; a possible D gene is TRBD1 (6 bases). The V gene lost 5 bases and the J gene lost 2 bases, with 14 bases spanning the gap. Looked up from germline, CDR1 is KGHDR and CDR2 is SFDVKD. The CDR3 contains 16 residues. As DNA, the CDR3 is TGTGCCACCAGTGGCCAGGGGAAACCAAACACCGGGGAGCTGTTTTTT. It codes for CATSGQGKPNTGELFF.

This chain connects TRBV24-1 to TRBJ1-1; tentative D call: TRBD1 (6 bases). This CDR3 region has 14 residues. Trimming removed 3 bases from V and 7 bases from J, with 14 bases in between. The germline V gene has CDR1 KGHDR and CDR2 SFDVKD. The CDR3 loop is CATSDPNRANEAFF. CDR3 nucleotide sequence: TGTGCCACCAGTGATCCGAACAGGGCTAATGAAGCTTTCTTT.

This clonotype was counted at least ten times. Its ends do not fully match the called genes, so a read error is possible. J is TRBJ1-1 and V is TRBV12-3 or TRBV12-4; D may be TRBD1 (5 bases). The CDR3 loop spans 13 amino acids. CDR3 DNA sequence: TGTGCCAGCAGCTTAGCCGGGGGCACTGAAGCTTTCTTT. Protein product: CASSLAGGTEAFF.

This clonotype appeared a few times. DNA of the CDR3: TGTGCCAGCAGTTTTCCTCACTCCCAGGGTGAGGCTTTCTTT. Translated, it gives CASSFPHSQGEAFF. The chain carries TRBV6-2 or TRBV6-3 and TRBJ1-1; D may be TRBD1 (5 bases). The V end lost 4 bases, the J end lost 11 bases, and 20 bases lay between the germline ends. Germline CDR1 MNHEY, CDR2 SVGEGT. The CDR3 is made up of 14 amino acids.

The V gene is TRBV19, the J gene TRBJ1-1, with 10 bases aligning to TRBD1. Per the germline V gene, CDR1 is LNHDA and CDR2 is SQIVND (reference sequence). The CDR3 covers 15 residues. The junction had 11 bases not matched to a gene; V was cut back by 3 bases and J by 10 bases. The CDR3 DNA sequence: TGTGCCAGTAGTATCACCGGGACAGGGGTAAGAGTAGCTTTCTTT. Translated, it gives CASSITGTGVRVAFF.

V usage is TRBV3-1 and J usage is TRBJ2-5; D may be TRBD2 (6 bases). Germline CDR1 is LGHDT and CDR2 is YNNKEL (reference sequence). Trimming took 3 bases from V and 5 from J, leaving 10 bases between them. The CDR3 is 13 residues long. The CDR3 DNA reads TGTGCCAGCAGCCAGCGGGGTGCGGAGACCCAGTACTTC. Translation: CASSQRGAETQYF.

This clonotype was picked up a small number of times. The CDR3 nucleotides read TGTGCCAGCCCTTGGGCAGGGAACGGAAACACCATATATTTT. Translated, it gives CASPWAGNGNTIYF. This chain joins TRBV6-5 and TRBJ1-3, with D possibly being TRBD1 (5 bases). Germline values: CDR1 MNHEY, CDR2 SVGAGI. V lost 8 bases and J lost 4, with 15 bases in between. This CDR3 has 14 residues.

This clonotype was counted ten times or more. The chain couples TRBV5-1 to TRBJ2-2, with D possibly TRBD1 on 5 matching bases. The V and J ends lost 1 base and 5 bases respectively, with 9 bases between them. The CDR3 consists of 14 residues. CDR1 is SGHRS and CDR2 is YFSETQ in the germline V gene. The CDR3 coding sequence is TGCGCCAGCAGCTTGTGGGGCCGGACCGGGGAGCTGTTTTTT. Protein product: CASSLWGRTGELFF.

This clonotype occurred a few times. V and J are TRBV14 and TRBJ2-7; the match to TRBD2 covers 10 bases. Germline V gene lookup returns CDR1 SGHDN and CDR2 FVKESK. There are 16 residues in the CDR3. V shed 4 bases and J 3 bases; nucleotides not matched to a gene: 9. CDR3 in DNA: TGTGCCAGCAGCCGCTCCATAGCGGGGGGCCTCTACGAGCAGTACGTC. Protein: CASSRSIAGGLYEQYV.

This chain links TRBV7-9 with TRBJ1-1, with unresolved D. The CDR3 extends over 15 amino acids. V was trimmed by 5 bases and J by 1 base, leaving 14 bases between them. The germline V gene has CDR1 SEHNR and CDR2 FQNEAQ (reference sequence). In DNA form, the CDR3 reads TGTGCCAGCAGCCACGGGGAAGGACCGAACACTGAAGCTTTCTTT. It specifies CASSHGEGPNTEAFF.

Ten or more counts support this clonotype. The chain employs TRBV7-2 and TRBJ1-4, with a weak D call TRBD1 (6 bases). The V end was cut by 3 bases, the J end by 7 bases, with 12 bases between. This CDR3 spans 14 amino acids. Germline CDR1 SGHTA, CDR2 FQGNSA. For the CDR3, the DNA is TGTGCCAGCAGCTTTAGTCGACAGGTTGAAAAACTGTTTTTT. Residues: CASSFSRQVEKLFF.

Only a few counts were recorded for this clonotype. CDR3 in amino acids: CASSQEGRAGANVLTF. For the CDR3, the DNA is TGTGCCAGCAGCCAGGAGGGGAGGGCTGGGGCCAACGTCCTGACTTTC. The chain uses TRBV4-2 and TRBJ2-6; 7 positions match TRBD2. The germline gives CDR1 LGHNA, CDR2 YNFKEQ. V was clipped by 3 bases and J by 2 bases; unmatched bases: 4. CDR3 size: 16 residues.

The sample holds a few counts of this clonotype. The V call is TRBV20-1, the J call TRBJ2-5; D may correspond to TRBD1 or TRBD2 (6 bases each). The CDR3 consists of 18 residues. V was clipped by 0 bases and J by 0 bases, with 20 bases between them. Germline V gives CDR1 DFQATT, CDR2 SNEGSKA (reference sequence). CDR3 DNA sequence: TGCAGTGCTAGAGATCTTGAGGGGGGTTCGACGCACCAAGAGACCCAGTACTTC. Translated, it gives CSARDLEGGSTHQETQYF.

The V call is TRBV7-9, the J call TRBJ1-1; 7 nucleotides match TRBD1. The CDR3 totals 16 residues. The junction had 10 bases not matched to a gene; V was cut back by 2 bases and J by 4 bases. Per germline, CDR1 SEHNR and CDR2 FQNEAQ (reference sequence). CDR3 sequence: CASSLRTGSRSTEAFF. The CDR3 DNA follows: TGTGCCAGCAGCTTAAGGACAGGTTCAAGGAGCACTGAAGCTTTCTTT.

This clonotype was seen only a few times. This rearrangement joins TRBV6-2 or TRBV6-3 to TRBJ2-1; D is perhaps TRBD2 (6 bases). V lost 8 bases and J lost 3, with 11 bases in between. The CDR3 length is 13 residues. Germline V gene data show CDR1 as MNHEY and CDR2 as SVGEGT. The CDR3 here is CASATGLYNEQFF. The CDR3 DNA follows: TGTGCCAGCGCTACGGGACTCTACAATGAGCAGTTCTTC.

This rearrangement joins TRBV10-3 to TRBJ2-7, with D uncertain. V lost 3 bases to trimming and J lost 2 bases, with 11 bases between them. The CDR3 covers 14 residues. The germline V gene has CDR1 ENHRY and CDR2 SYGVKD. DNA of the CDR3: TGTGCCATCAGTGAAGGAACGGTGACCTACGAGCAGTACTTC. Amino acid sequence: CAISEGTVTYEQYF.

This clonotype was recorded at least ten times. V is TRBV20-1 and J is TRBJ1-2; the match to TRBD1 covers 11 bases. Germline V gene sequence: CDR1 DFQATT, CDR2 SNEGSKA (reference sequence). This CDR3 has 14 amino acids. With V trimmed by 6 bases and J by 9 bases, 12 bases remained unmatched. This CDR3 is CSALTGTGGRSYTF. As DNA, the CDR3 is TGCAGTGCCCTTACCGGGACAGGGGGGAGAAGCTACACCTTC.

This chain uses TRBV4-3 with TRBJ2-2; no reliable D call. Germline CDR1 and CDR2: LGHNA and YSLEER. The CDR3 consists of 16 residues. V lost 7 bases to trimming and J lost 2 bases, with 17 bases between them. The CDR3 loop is CASTTSWRQNTGELFF. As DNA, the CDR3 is TGCGCCAGCACCACCTCCTGGCGGCAAAACACCGGGGAGCTGTTTTTT.

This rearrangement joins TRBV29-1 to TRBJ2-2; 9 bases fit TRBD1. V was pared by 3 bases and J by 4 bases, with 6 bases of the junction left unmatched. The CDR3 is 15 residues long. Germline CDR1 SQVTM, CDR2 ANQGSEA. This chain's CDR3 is CSVDTGGAATGELFF. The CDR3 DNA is TGCAGCGTTGATACAGGGGGCGCGGCCACCGGGGAGCTGTTTTTT.

The CDR3 DNA follows: TGCAGTGCTAGACTCACAGGGTCCACCGGGGAGCTGTTTTTT. It codes for CSARLTGSTGELFF. The rearrangement joins TRBV20-1 to TRBJ2-2; TRBD1 is a possible D gene (6 bases). Germline V gene data show CDR1 as DFQATT and CDR2 as SNEGSKA (reference sequence). This CDR3 is 14 amino acids long. V was shortened by 2 bases and J by 4 bases, with 11 bases between the two germline ends.

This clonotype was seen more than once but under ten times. This chain's CDR3 is CASSFTSYNSPLHF. DNA of the CDR3: TGTGCCAGCAGTTTTACCAGCTATAATTCACCCCTCCACTTT. The V and J genes are TRBV7-2 and TRBJ1-6; no definite D call. The germline V gene has CDR1 SGHTA and CDR2 FQGNSA. The CDR3 runs to 14 residues. Trimming left V 6 bases short and J 3 bases short, with 9 bases between.

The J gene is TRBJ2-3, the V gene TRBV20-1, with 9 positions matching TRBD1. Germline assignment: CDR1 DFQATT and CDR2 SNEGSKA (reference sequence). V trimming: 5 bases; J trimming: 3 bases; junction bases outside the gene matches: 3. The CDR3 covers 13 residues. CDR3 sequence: CSAEQGATDTQYF. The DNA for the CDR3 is TGCAGTGCTGAACAGGGGGCAACAGATACGCAGTATTTT.